Given below is one T cell receptor beta chain in context. Its recognized antigen is unknown. This sample was taken from a study of human CD8 memory T cell subsets (dated by TCRdb to 2020 to 2021). For the wider study: TCRbeta repertoires of stem-like (TSTEM), progenitor exhausted-like (TPEX) and effector memory CD8+ T cell subsets were compared to assess their clonal relationships. TCRbeta repertoires were obtained from TSTEM, TPEX and effector memory subsets contributed by each of over five donors. Overall study outcomes, separate from this receptor: Only TCRbeta chains were sequenced, and the repertoire comparisons were based on roughly six donors and tested using paired t-tests with Bonferroni correction. The stem-like TSTEM and TPEX subsets each shared clonotypes with effector memory cells, but the TSTEM and TPEX repertoires had minimal overlap with each other, suggesting distinct antigen spectra. Greater repertoire diversity in TSTEM than in TPEX subsets was suggested by Chao1 estimates, potentially reflecting a broader range of specificities. TSTEM and TPEX subsets showed similarly high normalized Shannon-Wiener diversity, whereas effector memory subsets were comparatively less diverse.

A Human TCR Profiling Kit was used to prepare UMI-labeled 5' RACE TCRbeta libraries. The same number of PCR cycles was used to prepare all TCRbeta libraries in parallel. As for how the authors treated the data: The number of functional CDR3beta clonotypes in each TCRbeta library ranged from about 2,800 to 18,000. MIGEC 1.2.9 was used for UMI extraction and consensus assembly, with a minimum of three reads required per UMI. MiXCR 3.0.3 was used to extract in-frame CDR3beta repertoires. After each sample was downsampled to 42,000 randomly selected UMIs, diversity metrics were computed in VDJtools 1.2.1. For each sample pair, the repertoire overlap metrics D, R and F2 were calculated in VDJtools using the top 3,000 clones. Following TCRdb reprocessing, every CDR3 protein sequence forms one entry, and DNA is not provided. The V and J calls were not made by the authors but by TCRdb's processing. In this sample's table one finds over 10,000 distinct CDR3 sequences. The ten largest clonotypes hold approximately 14% of the sample.

The CDR3, cysteine through phenylalanine, is 16 amino acids long. The protein alone is recorded here. In the germline V gene (reference sequence), CDR1 corresponds to LNHDA and CDR2 to SQIVND. Peripheral blood mononuclear cells were isolated from healthy donor buffy coats by density gradient separation. Negative magnetic separation using EasySep or MojoSort CD8+ T cell isolation kits was how the study enriched total CD8+ T cells. For each subset, total RNA was extracted using an RNeasy Mini Kit from duplicate vials of approximately 160,000 sorted CD8+ T cells. PBMCs were used either fresh or after cryopreservation in fetal bovine serum containing about 10% DMSO. Fluorescence-activated cell sorting on a FACSAria III was used to sort the CD8+ T cell subsets to purity.

Specimen: CD8+ T cells from PBMCs. This clonotype was sampled from a human donor in good health. This chain is built from TRBV19 and TRBJ2-1; the D call of TRBD2 rests on TCRdb alone, since no DNA is present to check it. The CDR3 has the sequence CASSITSGGTYNEQFF. Extended through the reference TRBV19 and TRBJ2-1 proteins, this CDR3 yields the full variable domain: DGGITQSPKYLFRKEGQNVTLSCEQNLNHDAMYWYRQDPGQGLRLIYYSQIVNDFQKGDIAEGYSVSREKKESFPLTVTSAQKNPTAFYLCASSITSGGTYNEQFFGPGTRLTVL.